Listed below are T cell receptor beta chains from one sample, sequenced in a study of blood T cell repertoires in COVID-19. Method: immunoSEQ multiplex PCR; TCRdb's copy keeps in-frame clones and lacks some. This table holds about 39,000 clones, roughly four fifths found once. Sequencing input: peripheral blood. These receptors were obtained from a human donor in a cohort sampled during active or convalescent COVID-19. The donor label of this sample is uncertain. Both conserved end residues are part of each CDR3. A D gene is named only where the DNA matches it firmly. Clone size is given for some rows only: seen once, a few or many times, or a class if the clone is expanded.

. . TRBJ2-7 TRBV5-8 CASSPGVEQYF TGTGCCAGCAGCCCAGGGGTCGAGCAGTACTTC
. . TRBJ2-2 TRBV5-1 CASSLRVANTGELFF TGCGCCAGCAGCCTGAGGGTGGCGAACACCGGGGAGCTGTTTTTT
. . TRBJ2-1 TRBV6-5 CASGVDPEQFF TGTGCCAGCGGAGTAGACCCCGAGCAGTTCTTC
. . TRBJ2-7 TRBV29-1 CSVGGASYEQYF TGCAGCGTTGGCGGGGCATCCTACGAGCAGTACTTC
TRBD1 . TRBJ2-5 TRBV5-1 CASSLEGPGGEETQYF TGCGCCAGCAGCTTGGAAGGGCCAGGGGGTGAGGAGACCCAGTACTTC
. . TRBJ2-4 TRBV9 CASSPGLAKNIQYF TGTGCCAGCAGCCCGGGACTAGCCAAAAACATTCAGTACTTC
TRBD1 . TRBJ1-2 TRBV27 CASSGTGRRGYTF TGTGCCAGCAGCGGGACAGGGAGACGTGGCTACACCTTC
. once TRBJ1-1 TRBV11-2 CASSLVRGPAFF TGTGCCAGCAGCTTAGTCAGGGGACCGGCTTTCTTT
TRBD1 . TRBJ2-7 TRBV4-1 CASSQVGQGNYEQYF TGCGCCAGCAGCCAAGTGGGACAGGGAAACTACGAGCAGTACTTC
TRBD1 . TRBJ2-7 TRBV11-3 CASSLAGQGYEQYF TGTGCCAGCAGCTTAGCGGGACAGGGCTACGAGCAGTACTTC
TRBD1 . TRBJ1-2 TRBV9 CASSVLGGTGLGGYTF TGTGCCAGCAGCGTGCTCGGCGGGACAGGGCTTGGAGGCTACACCTTC
TRBD1 . TRBJ2-7 TRBV6-1 CASSDGQALAYEQYF TGTGCCAGCAGTGATGGACAGGCCCTGGCCTACGAGCAGTACTTC
. . TRBJ1-2 TRBV6-1 CASSDQTNYGYTF TGTGCCAGCAGTGACCAGACTAACTATGGCTACACCTTC
. . TRBJ1-4 TRBV2 CASSGQLFEKLFF TGTGCCAGCAGTGGACAGCTTTTTGAAAAACTGTTTTTT
. . TRBJ2-3 TRBV7-2 CASSLNPSGSTDTQYF TGTGCCAGCAGCTTAAATCCCAGCGGAAGCACAGATACGCAGTATTTT
TRBD1 once TRBJ1-2 TRBV9 CASSVVGQGGGYTF TGTGCCAGCAGCGTAGTGGGACAGGGGGGAGGCTACACCTTC
. . TRBJ2-7 TRBV3-1/TRBV3-2 CASSPTGLAYEQYF TGTGCCAGCAGCCCGACAGGTCTCGCCTACGAGCAGTACTTC
. once TRBJ2-2 TRBV27 CASSGALNTGELFF TGTGCCAGCAGTGGGGCCTTGAACACCGGGGAGCTGTTTTTT
. . TRBJ1-5 TRBV30 CAWSGGANQPQHF TGTGCCTGGAGTGGCGGGGCGAATCAGCCCCAGCATTTT
. . TRBJ2-1 TRBV9 CASSVYSSSYNEQFF TGTGCCAGCAGCGTTTATTCGAGCTCCTACAATGAGCAGTTCTTC
. . TRBJ1-2 TRBV2 CASSESGGTPYGYTF TGTGCCAGCAGTGAATCTGGAGGGACCCCCTATGGCTACACCTTC
TRBD1 . TRBJ2-5 TRBV5-5 CASSLRGWETQYF TGTGCCAGCAGCCTCAGGGGGTGGGAGACCCAGTACTTC
. . TRBJ2-7 TRBV10-3 CAINKASGYEQYF TGTGCCATCAACAAGGCCTCGGGCTACGAGCAGTACTTC
. many TRBJ1-2 TRBV13 CASSLGRGRWDGYTF TGTGCCAGCAGCCTCGGTAGGGGCCGATGGGATGGCTACACCTTC
TRBD2 . TRBJ2-3 TRBV5-4 CASSDEREANTDTQYF TGTGCCAGCAGCGACGAGCGGGAGGCGAACACAGATACGCAGTATTTT
. . TRBJ1-1 TRBV30 CAWSVMVGQGSFF .
TRBD1 . TRBJ2-7 TRBV6-1 CASSESGRQGRNYEQYF TGTGCCAGCAGTGAATCTGGAAGACAGGGGCGAAACTACGAGCAGTACTTC
TRBD2 . TRBJ2-1 TRBV4-1 CASSQGLAGGLGQFF TGCGCCAGCAGCCAAGGACTAGCGGGAGGGCTGGGGCAGTTCTTC
TRBD1 few TRBJ1-2 TRBV25-1 CASSEWDRGGYGYTF TGTGCCAGCAGTGAGTGGGACAGGGGAGGGTATGGCTACACCTTC
TRBD1 few TRBJ1-5 TRBV2 CASSETGALGQPQHF TGTGCCAGCAGTGAAACAGGGGCCTTGGGTCAGCCCCAGCATTTT
. . TRBJ2-6 TRBV5-1 CASSWDSSGANVLTF TGCGCCAGCAGCTGGGACTCCTCTGGGGCCAACGTCCTGACTTTC
. . TRBJ1-2 TRBV28 CASRTANYGYTF TGTGCCAGCAGGACAGCTAACTATGGCTACACCTTC
TRBD1 . TRBJ1-6 TRBV6-2/TRBV6-3 CASSFPPGQGISPLHF TGTGCCAGCAGTTTTCCTCCGGGACAGGGGATTTCACCCCTCCACTTT
. . TRBJ1-5 TRBV21-1 CATAWDLGQGGNQPQHF TGTGCCACCGCATGGGACCTGGGACAGGGGGGCAATCAGCCCCAGCATTTT
TRBD2 . TRBJ2-1 TRBV14 CASSQVPGLAGVEQFF TGTGCCAGCAGCCAAGTTCCTGGACTAGCGGGAGTGGAGCAGTTCTTC
TRBD2 . TRBJ2-1 TRBV19 CASSVSGTAYNEQFF TGTGCCAGTAGTGTTAGCGGGACTGCCTACAATGAGCAGTTCTTC
TRBD1 . TRBJ1-6 TRBV5-8 CASSIGGPNSPLHF TGTGCCAGCAGTATAGGGGGCCCGAATTCACCCCTCCACTTT
. . TRBJ2-5 TRBV3-1/TRBV3-2 CASSVNQETQYF TGTGCCAGCAGCGTTAACCAAGAGACCCAGTACTTC
TRBD1 . TRBJ1-2 TRBV19 CASSIGTGGGNYGYTF TGTGCCAGTAGTATAGGGACAGGGGGGGGTAACTATGGCTACACCTTC
. . TRBJ2-7 TRBV7-9 CASSPRVLGEQYF TGTGCCAGCAGCCCCAGGGTTCTCGGCGAGCAGTACTTC
TRBD1 . TRBJ2-2 TRBV24-1 CATSDPRQGNTGELFF TGTGCCACCAGTGACCCCCGACAGGGTAACACCGGGGAGCTGTTTTTT
TRBD1 . TRBJ1-5 TRBV24-1 CATSEVGTGLQPQHF TGTGCCACCAGTGAAGTCGGGACAGGGTTACAGCCCCAGCATTTT
TRBD2 . TRBJ2-1 TRBV9 CASSVGGTSGIGDEQFF TGTGCCAGCAGCGTAGGTGGGACTAGCGGGATCGGGGATGAGCAGTTCTTC
TRBD1 . TRBJ2-2 TRBV9 CASRSLGGTGNTGELFF TGTGCCAGCAGATCATTAGGCGGGACAGGGAACACCGGGGAGCTGTTTTTT
. . TRBJ2-1 TRBV19 CASSRSYNEQFF TGTGCCAGTAGTCGTTCGTACAATGAGCAGTTCTTC
. . TRBJ2-5 TRBV19 CASKEQGAETQYF TGTGCCAGTAAAGAACAGGGAGCGGAGACCCAGTACTTC
TRBD2 few TRBJ2-1 TRBV29-1 CSVGTSGSGEQFF TGCAGCGTCGGGACTAGCGGAAGCGGAGAGCAGTTCTTC
TRBD1 . TRBJ1-1 TRBV15 CATSRDPGGTEAFF TGTGCCACCAGCAGAGATCCAGGGGGCACTGAAGCTTTCTTT
TRBD2 . TRBJ2-3 TRBV6-5 CASSDTSGRDTQYF TGTGCCAGCAGCGATACTAGCGGGAGAGATACGCAGTATTTT
TRBD2 . TRBJ2-1 TRBV15 CATSRDLAGVWVNEQFF TGTGCCACCAGCAGAGATCTAGCGGGAGTGTGGGTTAATGAGCAGTTCTTC
TRBD1 . TRBJ2-2 TRBV7-9 CASSSGTDYGELFF TGTGCCAGCAGCTCCGGGACAGATTACGGGGAGCTGTTTTTT
. . TRBJ2-3 TRBV7-9 CASSPGSSATDTQYF TGTGCCAGCAGCCCCGGGAGTAGCGCCACAGATACGCAGTATTTT
. few TRBJ1-2 TRBV28 CASSQGIGGYTF TGTGCCAGCAGTCAGGGGATCGGGGGCTACACCTTC
. . TRBJ2-1 TRBV6-6 CASSPDRGEQFF TGTGCCAGCAGCCCCGACCGCGGTGAGCAGTTCTTC
TRBD1 . TRBJ1-3 TRBV7-9 CASSPRTGAGNTIYF TGTGCCAGCAGCCCGCGGACAGGGGCTGGAAACACCATATATTTT
TRBD1 . TRBJ2-2 TRBV4-3 CASSPLGGTGVTGELFF TGCGCCAGCAGCCCCTTGGGCGGGACAGGGGTCACCGGGGAGCTGTTTTTT
TRBD2 . TRBJ2-7 TRBV4-3 CASSQGLAGEQYF TGCGCCAGCAGCCAAGGACTAGCGGGTGAGCAGTACTTC
TRBD1 . TRBJ2-6 TRBV20-1 CSASVRDRVLSGANVLTF TGCAGTGCTAGTGTTCGGGACAGGGTCCTATCTGGGGCCAACGTCCTGACTTTC
. . TRBJ1-1 TRBV9 CASSPSQGSAEAFF TGTGCCAGCAGCCCAAGTCAGGGGTCCGCTGAAGCTTTCTTT